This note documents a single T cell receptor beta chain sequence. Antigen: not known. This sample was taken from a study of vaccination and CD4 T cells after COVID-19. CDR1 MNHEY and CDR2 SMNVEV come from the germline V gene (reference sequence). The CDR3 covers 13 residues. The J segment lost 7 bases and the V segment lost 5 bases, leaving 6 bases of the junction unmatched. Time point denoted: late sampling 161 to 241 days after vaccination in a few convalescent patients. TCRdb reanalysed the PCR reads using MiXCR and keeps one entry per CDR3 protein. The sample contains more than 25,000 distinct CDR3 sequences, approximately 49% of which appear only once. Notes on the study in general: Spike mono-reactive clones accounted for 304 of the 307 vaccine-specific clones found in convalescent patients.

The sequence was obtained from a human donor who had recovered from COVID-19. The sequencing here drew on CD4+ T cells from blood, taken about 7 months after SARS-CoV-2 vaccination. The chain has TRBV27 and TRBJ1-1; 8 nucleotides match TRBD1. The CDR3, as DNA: TGTGCCAGCAGTCCCCCCGACAGGGGTGAAGCTTTCTTT. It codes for CASSPPDRGEAFF.